This TCR beta chain stems from a study of CD8+ T cells in alopecia areata. Study details: Patients remained on tofacitinib for 6 to 18 months and then went 6 months without it.

Regarding the study as a whole: Among patients, TCR sharing was less clear than in mice, a difference possibly due in part to HLA diversity in the patient population.

Isolated RNA was reverse transcribed into cDNA used as the sequencing template. Some clones are missing from TCRdb's copy, which holds only in-frame ones; the method was immunoSEQ multiplex PCR. The sample records around 200,000 clones, under 70% being singletons. This CDR3 comprises 15 residues. Germline V CDR1 and CDR2: MNHEY, SVGAGI. Unmatched junction bases numbered 6, after V lost 5 bases and J lost 9 bases. Indicated treatment: oral pan-JAK inhibitor, 5-10 mg twice daily. This clone was observed a few times. Its antigen is unknown. V is TRBV6-5 and J is TRBJ2-1; 14 nucleotides align to TRBD2. Source: CD4+ T cells sorted from blood, taken at week 4, from a patient treated with tofacitinib. This sequence was found in a human donor with alopecia areata. In DNA, the CDR3 is TGTGCCAGCAGTCGACTAGCGGGGGGGCACTCTGAGCAGTTCTTC. Protein: CASSRLAGGHSEQFF.